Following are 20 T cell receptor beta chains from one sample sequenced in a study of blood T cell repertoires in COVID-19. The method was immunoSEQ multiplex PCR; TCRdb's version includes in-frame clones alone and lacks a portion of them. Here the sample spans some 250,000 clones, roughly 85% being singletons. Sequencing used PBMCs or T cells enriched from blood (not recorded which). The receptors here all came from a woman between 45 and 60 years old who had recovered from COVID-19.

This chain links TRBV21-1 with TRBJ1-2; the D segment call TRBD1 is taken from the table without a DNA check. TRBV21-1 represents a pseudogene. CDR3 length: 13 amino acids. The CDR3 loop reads CASSTYRVPGYTF. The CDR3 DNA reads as TGTGCCAGCAGCACGTACAGGGTGCCTGGCTACACCTTC.

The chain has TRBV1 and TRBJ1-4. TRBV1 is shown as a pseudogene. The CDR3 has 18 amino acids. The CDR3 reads CTSSQAGGGPRYNEKLFF. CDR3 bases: TGCACCAGCAGCCAAGCCGGGGGGGGACCAAGATATAATGAAAAACTGTTTTTT.

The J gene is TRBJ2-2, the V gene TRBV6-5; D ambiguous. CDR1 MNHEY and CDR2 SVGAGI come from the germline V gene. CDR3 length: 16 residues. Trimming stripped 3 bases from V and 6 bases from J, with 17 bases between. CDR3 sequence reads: CASSYRSPPSPGELFF. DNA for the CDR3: TGTGCCAGCAGTTATCGGTCGCCCCCAAGTCCCGGGGAGCTGTTTTTT.

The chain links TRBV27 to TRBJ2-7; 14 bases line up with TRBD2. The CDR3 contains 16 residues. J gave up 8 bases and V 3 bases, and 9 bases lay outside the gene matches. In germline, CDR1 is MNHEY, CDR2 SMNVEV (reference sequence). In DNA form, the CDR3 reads TGTGCCAGCAGTTTCCAGGGGACTAGCGGGAGTACGAAGCAGTACTTC. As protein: CASSFQGTSGSTKQYF.

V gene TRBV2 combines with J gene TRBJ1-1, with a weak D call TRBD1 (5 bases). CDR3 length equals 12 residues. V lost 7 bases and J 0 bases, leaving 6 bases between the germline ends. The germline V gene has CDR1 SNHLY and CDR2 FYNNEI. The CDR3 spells CASTGLNTEAFF. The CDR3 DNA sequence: TGTGCCAGCACAGGGCTGAACACTGAAGCTTTCTTT.

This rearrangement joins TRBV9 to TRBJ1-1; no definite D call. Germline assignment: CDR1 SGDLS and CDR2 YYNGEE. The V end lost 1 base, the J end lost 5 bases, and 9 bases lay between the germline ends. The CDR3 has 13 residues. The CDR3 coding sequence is TGTGCCAGCAGCGTAATGGTCAGGACTGAAGCTTTCTTT. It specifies CASSVMVRTEAFF. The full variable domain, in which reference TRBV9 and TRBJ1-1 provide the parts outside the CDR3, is DSGVTQTPKHLITATGQRVTLRCSPRSGDLSVYWYQQSLDQGLQFLIQYYNGEERAKGNILERFSAQQFPDLHSELNLSSLELGDSALYFCASSVMVRTEAFFGQGTRLTVV.

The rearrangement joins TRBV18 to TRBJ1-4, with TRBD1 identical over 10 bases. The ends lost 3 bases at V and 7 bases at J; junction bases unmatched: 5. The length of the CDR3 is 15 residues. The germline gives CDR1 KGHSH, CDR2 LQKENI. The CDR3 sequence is CASSPTGGRGEKLFF. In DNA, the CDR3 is TGTGCCAGCTCACCGACAGGGGGCCGCGGTGAAAAACTGTTTTTT.

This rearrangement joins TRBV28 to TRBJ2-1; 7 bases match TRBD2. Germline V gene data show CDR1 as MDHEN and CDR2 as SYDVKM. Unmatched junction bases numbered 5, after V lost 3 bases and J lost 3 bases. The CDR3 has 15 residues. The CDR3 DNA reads TGTGCCAGCAGTTTTTTCGGGACTAACTACAATGAGCAGTTCTTC. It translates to CASSFFGTNYNEQFF. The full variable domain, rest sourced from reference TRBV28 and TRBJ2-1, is DVKVTQSSRYLVKRTGEKVFLECVQDMDHENMFWYRQDPGLGLRLIYFSYDVKMKEKGDIPEGYSVSREKKERFSLILESASTNQTSMYLCASSFFGTNYNEQFFGPGTRLTVL.

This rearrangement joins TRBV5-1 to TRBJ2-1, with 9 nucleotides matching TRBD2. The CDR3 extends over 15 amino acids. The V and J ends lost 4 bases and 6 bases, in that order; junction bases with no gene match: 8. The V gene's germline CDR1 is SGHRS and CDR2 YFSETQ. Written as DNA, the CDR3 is TGCGCCAGCAGCCTACCGGGACTAGCAGGCAATGAGCAGTTCTTC. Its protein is CASSLPGLAGNEQFF.

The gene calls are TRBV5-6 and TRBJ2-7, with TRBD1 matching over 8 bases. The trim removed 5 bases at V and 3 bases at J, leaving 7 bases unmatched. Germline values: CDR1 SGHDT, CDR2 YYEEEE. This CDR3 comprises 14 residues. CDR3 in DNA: TGTGCCAGCAGTCAAGAGACAGGGGTCTACGAGCAGTACTTC. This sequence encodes CASSQETGVYEQYF.

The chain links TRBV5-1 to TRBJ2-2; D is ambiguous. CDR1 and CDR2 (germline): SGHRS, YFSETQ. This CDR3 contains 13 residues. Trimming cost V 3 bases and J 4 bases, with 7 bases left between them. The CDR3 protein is CASSSTSTGELFF. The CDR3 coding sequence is TGCGCCAGCAGCTCAACAAGCACCGGGGAGCTGTTTTTT.

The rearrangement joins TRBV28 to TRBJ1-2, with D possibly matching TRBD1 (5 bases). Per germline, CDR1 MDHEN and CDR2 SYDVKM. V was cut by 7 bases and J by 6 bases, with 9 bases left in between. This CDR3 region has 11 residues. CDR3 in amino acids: CASTWGDGYTF. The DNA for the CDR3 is TGTGCCAGCACCTGGGGGGATGGCTACACCTTC.

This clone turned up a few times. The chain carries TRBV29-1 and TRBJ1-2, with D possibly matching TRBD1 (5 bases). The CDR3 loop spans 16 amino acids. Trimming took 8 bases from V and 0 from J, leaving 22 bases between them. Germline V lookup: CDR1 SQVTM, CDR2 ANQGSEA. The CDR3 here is CSTPRDGLISNYGYTF. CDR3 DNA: TGCAGCACTCCCCGGGACGGACTAATTTCTAACTATGGCTACACCTTC.

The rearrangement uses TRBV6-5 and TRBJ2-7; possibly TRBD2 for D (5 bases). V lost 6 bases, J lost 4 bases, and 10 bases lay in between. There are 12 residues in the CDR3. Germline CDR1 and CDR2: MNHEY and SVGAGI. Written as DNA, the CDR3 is TGTGCCAGCAGCCGGGATGCTTACGAGCAGTACTTC. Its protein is CASSRDAYEQYF.

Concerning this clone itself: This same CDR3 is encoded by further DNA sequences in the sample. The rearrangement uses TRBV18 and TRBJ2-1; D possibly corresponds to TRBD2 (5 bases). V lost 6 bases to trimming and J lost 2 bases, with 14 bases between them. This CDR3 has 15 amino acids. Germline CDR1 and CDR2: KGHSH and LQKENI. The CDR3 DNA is TGTGCCAGCTCCCCATCCAGCGGAGCCTACAATGAGCAGTTCTTC. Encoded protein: CASSPSSGAYNEQFF.

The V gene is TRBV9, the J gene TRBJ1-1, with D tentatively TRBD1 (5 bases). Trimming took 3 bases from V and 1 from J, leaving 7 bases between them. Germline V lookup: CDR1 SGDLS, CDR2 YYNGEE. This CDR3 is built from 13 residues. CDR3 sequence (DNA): TGTGCCAGCAGCGCCGACAGGAACACTGAAGCTTTCTTT. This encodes CASSADRNTEAFF.

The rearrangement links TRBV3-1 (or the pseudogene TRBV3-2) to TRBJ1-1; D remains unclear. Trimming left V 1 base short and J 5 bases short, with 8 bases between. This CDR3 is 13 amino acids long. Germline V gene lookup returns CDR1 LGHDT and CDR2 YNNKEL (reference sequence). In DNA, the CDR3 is TGTGCCAGCAGCCAAGCTCCCGCGACTGAAGCTTTCTTT. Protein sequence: CASSQAPATEAFF.

The CDR3 DNA is TGTGCCAGCAGCCCGGGTAGCAATCAGCCCCAGCATTTT. Translation: CASSPGSNQPQHF. The V and J genes are TRBV3-1 (or the pseudogene TRBV3-2) and TRBJ1-5, with unresolved D. Germline CDR1 reads LGHDT; CDR2 reads YNNKEL (reference sequence). V lost 4 bases to trimming and J lost 0 bases, with 4 bases between them. CDR3 length: 13 amino acids.

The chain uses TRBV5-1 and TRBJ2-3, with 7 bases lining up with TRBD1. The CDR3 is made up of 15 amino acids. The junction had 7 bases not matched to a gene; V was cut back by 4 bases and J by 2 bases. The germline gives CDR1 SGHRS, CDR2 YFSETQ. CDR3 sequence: CASSPQGVFTDTQYF. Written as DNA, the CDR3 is TGCGCCAGCAGCCCGCAGGGGGTATTCACAGATACGCAGTATTTT. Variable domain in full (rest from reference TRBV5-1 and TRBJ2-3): KAGVTQTPRYLIKTRGQQVTLSCSPISGHRSVSWYQQTPGQGLQFLFEYFSETQRNKGNFPGRFSGRQFSNSRSEMNVSTLELGDSALYLCASSPQGVFTDTQYFGPGTRLTVL.

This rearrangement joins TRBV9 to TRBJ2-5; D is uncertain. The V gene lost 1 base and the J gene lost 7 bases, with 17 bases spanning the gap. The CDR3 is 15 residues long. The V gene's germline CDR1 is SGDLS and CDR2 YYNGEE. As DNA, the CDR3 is TGTGCCAGCAGCGTATCCCCCACACAGATGGGGACCCAGTACTTC. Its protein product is CASSVSPTQMGTQYF.